The 27 T cell receptor beta chains given below trace back to one sample, sequenced in a study of post-analysis software for immune sequencing data. General study results and limits: Roughly five TRBV segments appeared more often in patients than in controls, and TRBV5-6, TRBV5-1 and TRBV20-1 were among these.

TCR beta libraries were prepared from cDNA with unique molecular identifiers. Each CDR3 protein gets one entry after TCRdb re-called the PCR reads with MiXCR. Among 650,000 to 850,000 distinct CDR3 sequences listed, approximately 44% were seen once. Their cognate antigens are unknown. The specimen was blood. These receptors were collected from a girl between 5 and 17 years old with multiple sclerosis.

The chain uses TRBV4-3 and TRBJ2-5, with 8 bases fitting TRBD2. The J call may be mistaken, given a closer DNA end match to TRBJ2-7. CDR3 length: 15 amino acids. Germline CDR1 is LGHNA and CDR2 is YSLEER. The chain's CDR3 is CASSQDSGSPYEQYF. The DNA of the CDR3 is TGCGCCAGCAGCCAAGACAGCGGGAGCCCCTACGAGCAGTACTTC.

The chain has TRBV7-9 and TRBJ2-7; perhaps D is TRBD1 or TRBD2 (5 bases each). With the DNA end fitting TRBJ2-5 better, the J assignment may be wrong. This CDR3 contains 18 residues. Germline CDR1 and CDR2: SEHNR and FQNEAQ (reference sequence). The CDR3 nucleotides are TGTGCCAGCAGCTCTTCCGTTAACGTCAACCGGGACGGAGGGACCCAGTACTTC. Translating gives CASSSSVNVNRDGGTQYF.

The sample holds a few counts of this clonotype. J is TRBJ2-4 and V is TRBV20-1; no firm D call. Germline CDR1 reads DFQATT; CDR2 reads SNEGSKA (reference sequence). V lost 4 bases to trimming and J lost 7 bases, with 11 bases between them. This CDR3 has 12 residues. This chain's CDR3 is CSAMGYLNIQYF. CDR3 DNA: TGCAGTGCTATGGGTTACCTTAACATTCAGTACTTC.

This clonotype came up a few times. This chain joins TRBV29-1 and TRBJ2-1; tentative D call: TRBD2 (5 bases). The CDR3 has 13 residues. Germline V gene lookup returns CDR1 SQVTM and CDR2 ANQGSEA. V lost 3 bases and J lost 0, with 6 bases in between. The CDR3 loop reads CSVDRDSYNEQFF. CDR3 nucleotide sequence: TGCAGCGTTGATCGGGACTCCTACAATGAGCAGTTCTTC.

The V call is TRBV4-3, the J call TRBJ2-1, with 14 bases aligning to TRBD2. The CDR3 totals 18 residues. Trimming took 1 base from V and 3 from J; bases not matched to a gene: 5. Germline lookup yields CDR1 LGHNA and CDR2 YSLEER. CDR3 sequence (DNA): TGCGCCAGCAGCCAAGGGGGACTAGCGGGAGTGGGCTACAATGAGCAGTTCTTC. As protein: CASSQGGLAGVGYNEQFF.

This clonotype was detected only a few times. The chain combines TRBV6-5 with TRBJ2-5; D is undetermined. The ends were cut back, 2 bases at V and 11 bases at J, with 12 bases in the middle. This CDR3 has 12 residues. CDR1 and CDR2 (germline): MNHEY, SVGAGI. In DNA form, the CDR3 reads TGTGCCAGCAGTTACGGGCGAGATGAGCAGTACTTC. Translated: CASSYGRDEQYF.

The chain joins TRBV6-5 to TRBJ2-7; 10 positions match TRBD2. J lost 2 bases, V lost 5 bases, and 6 bases had no gene match. CDR3 length: 15 residues. The germline V gene has CDR1 MNHEY and CDR2 SVGAGI. CDR3 region: CASSRVTSGAYEQYF. The CDR3 nucleotides are TGTGCCAGCAGTCGCGTTACTAGCGGGGCCTACGAGCAGTACTTC.

The CDR3 sequence is CASSQSLGAKNIQYF. DNA of the CDR3: TGTGCCAGCAGCCAGTCGCTTGGAGCCAAAAACATTCAGTACTTC. The chain has TRBV14 and TRBJ2-4; D remains ambiguous. V was trimmed by 3 bases and J by 0 bases, leaving 9 bases between them. The CDR3 length is 15 residues. CDR1 SGHDN and CDR2 FVKESK come from the germline V gene.

The chain employs TRBV20-1 and TRBJ2-1; 8 bases agree with TRBD2. Germline-derived CDR1 and CDR2 are DFQATT and SNEGSKA (reference sequence). V lost 4 bases and J lost 2; bases outside the gene matches: 7. CDR3 length: 15 residues. DNA of the CDR3: TGCAGTGCTAAACCAGCGGGAGCCCCCTACAATGAGCAGTTCTTC. Translation gives CSAKPAGAPYNEQFF.

This rearrangement joins TRBV6-1 to TRBJ1-2; weak D call: TRBD1 (5 bases). The CDR3 is made up of 12 amino acids. Trimming stripped 4 bases from V and 8 bases from J, with 11 bases between. The V gene's germline CDR1 is MNHNS and CDR2 SASEGT. The CDR3 DNA reads as TGTGCCAGCAGTGCCCCCTGGGGGGGCTACACCTTC. Its translation is CASSAPWGGYTF.

This clonotype appeared a few times. The chain combines TRBV29-1 with TRBJ1-2; D gene unclear. The ends were cut back, 4 bases at V and 1 base at J, with 4 bases in the middle. CDR3 length: 11 residues. CDR1 and CDR2 (germline): SQVTM, ANQGSEA. The CDR3 region has the DNA TGCAGCGTTGGCTTTAACTATGGCTACACCTTC. Its translation: CSVGFNYGYTF.

J is TRBJ2-1 and V is TRBV6-6; D gene unclear. This CDR3 has 14 amino acids. The V and J ends lost 8 bases and 2 bases respectively, with 13 bases between them. From germline, CDR1 is MNHNY and CDR2 SVGAGI (reference sequence). DNA for the CDR3: TGTGCCAGCGCAAAGGAGAAGGCCTACAATGAGCAGTTCTTC. Protein: CASAKEKAYNEQFF.

As DNA, the CDR3 is TGTGCCAGCAGTCCCCAGAGGACACGAAGCACAGATACGCAGTATTTT. Protein product: CASSPQRTRSTDTQYF. V usage is TRBV6-6 and J usage is TRBJ2-3; possible D gene TRBD1, 5 bases. V lost 5 bases to trimming and J lost 0 bases, with 15 bases between them. CDR3 length: 16 residues. CDR1 and CDR2 from the germline V gene are MNHNY and SVGAGI (reference sequence).

The chain has TRBV15 and TRBJ2-3; the D gene could be TRBD1 or TRBD2 (5 bases each). V lost 9 bases to trimming and J lost 4 bases, with 14 bases between them. This CDR3 is built from 13 residues. Germline CDR1 is LNHNV and CDR2 is YYDKDF (reference sequence). Here the CDR3 DNA reads TGTGCCACGGGGGAGCGGTATGCAGATACGCAGTATTTT. Translated, it gives CATGERYADTQYF. Together with reference TRBV15 and TRBJ2-3, the CDR3 gives the full variable domain: DAMVIQNPRYQVTQFGKPVTLSCSQTLNHNVMYWYQQKSSQAPKLLFHYYDKDFNNEADTPDNFQSRRPNTSFCFLDIRSPGLGDTAMYLCATGERYADTQYFGPGTRLTVL.

About this clonotype itself: One end of the junction does not line up with germline, which may come from a read error. This chain joins TRBV3-1 and TRBJ2-3, with TRBD1 matching over 9 bases. The CDR3 has 16 amino acids. Germline CDR1 LGHDT, CDR2 YNNKEL (reference sequence). This CDR3 is CAGSLHRGPGTDTQYF. The CDR3 DNA reads TGTGCCGGCAGCCTCCACAGGGGGCCGGGCACAGATACGCAGTATTTT.

This rearrangement joins TRBV28 to TRBJ2-3; the match to TRBD1 covers 7 bases. The junction had 23 bases not matched to a gene; V was cut back by 7 bases and J by 4 bases. This CDR3 is built from 19 residues. Looked up from germline, CDR1 is MDHEN and CDR2 is SYDVKM. The CDR3 here is CASTLGSGTAPLGADTQYF. CDR3 nucleotides: TGTGCCAGCACCCTGGGGTCCGGGACAGCGCCCTTAGGGGCAGATACGCAGTATTTT.

In nucleotides, the CDR3 is TGCAGTGCTAGAAGGGGGAAGTCAACCTACGAGCAGTACTTC. Translation gives CSARRGKSTYEQYF. V gene TRBV20-1 combines with J gene TRBJ2-7, with D perhaps TRBD1 (6 bases). Germline loops: CDR1 DFQATT, CDR2 SNEGSKA (reference sequence). The V end lost 2 bases, the J end lost 2 bases, and 13 bases lay between the germline ends. The CDR3 runs to 14 residues.

V is TRBV30 and J is TRBJ2-1; possibly TRBD2 for D (5 bases). The CDR3 length is 13 residues. Trimming shortened V by 2 bases and J by 2 bases, and 7 bases separated the two germline ends. In germline, CDR1 is GTSNPN, CDR2 SVGIG (reference sequence). The CDR3 reads CAWSRLPYNEQFF. CDR3 nucleotides: TGTGCCTGGAGTAGACTACCCTACAATGAGCAGTTCTTC.

The chain recombines TRBV5-6 with TRBJ2-5; perhaps TRBD2 as D (6 bases). The CDR3 is 15 residues long. Trimming removed 3 bases from V and 6 bases from J, with 18 bases in between. From germline, CDR1 is SGHDT and CDR2 YYEEEE. CDR3: CASSYPGTPSQTQYF. The CDR3 DNA reads TGTGCCAGCAGCTACCCCGGGACTCCCTCCCAGACCCAGTACTTC.

As for this clonotype: One base away lies a much larger clone, so this may be a sequencing read error. In DNA form, the CDR3 reads TGTGCCAGCACCGACGCGCTTAGGAATGAGCAGTTCTTC. It encodes CASTDALRNEQFF. V usage is TRBV6-6 and J usage is TRBJ2-1; D unclear. Trimming took 7 bases from V and 7 from J, leaving 14 bases between them. The CDR3 has 13 amino acids. Per the germline V gene, CDR1 is MNHNY and CDR2 is SVGAGI (reference sequence).

This clonotype appeared a few times. The genes are TRBV4-1 and TRBJ2-4; possibly TRBD2 for D (6 bases). Gene TRBJ2-7 matches the end of the DNA better, so the J call may be wrong. Germline V gene lookup returns CDR1 MGHRA and CDR2 YSYEKL. The CDR3 contains 13 residues. The CDR3, as DNA: TGCGCCAGCAGCCAAGATACCGGGAGCGAGCAGTACTTC. It translates to CASSQDTGSEQYF.

This clonotype was observed a handful of times. The CDR3 DNA is TGTGCCAGCAGTTACTCGGTCGGGGGAGGCGGCTACACCTTC. Translated, it gives CASSYSVGGGGYTF. The chain links TRBV6-5 to TRBJ1-2, with TRBD1 as a possible D gene (5 bases). The CDR3 runs 14 residues. The germline CDR1 and CDR2 sequences are MNHEY and SVGAGI. Trimming removed 0 bases at V and 8 bases at J, with 13 bases between.

The rearrangement links TRBV5-1 to TRBJ2-1, with 7 nucleotides matching TRBD2. J gave up 6 bases and V 0 bases, and 6 bases lay outside the gene matches. Germline V CDR1 and CDR2: SGHRS, YFSETQ. CDR3 length equals 15 residues. CDR3 amino acids: CASSLEGGSFNEQFF. The DNA for the CDR3 is TGCGCCAGCAGCTTGGAGGGCGGGAGTTTCAATGAGCAGTTCTTC.

Concerning this clonotype itself: Possible read error: a much larger clone is one base away. This chain links TRBV28 with TRBJ2-1; the D gene is possibly TRBD2 (6 bases). The J call may be incorrect, as the DNA end agrees better with TRBJ2-7. CDR3 length: 14 residues. Germline-derived CDR1 and CDR2 are MDHEN and SYDVKM. CDR3 bases: TGTGCCAGCAGCTCCGGGACTCCTCCCTACGAGCAGTACTTC. Residues: CASSSGTPPYEQYF.

This clonotype showed up just a few times. The genes are TRBV4-3 and TRBJ2-5; D is uncertain. Trimming pared 2 bases from V and 1 base from J, leaving 14 bases between. This CDR3 is 16 amino acids long. The germline V gene encodes CDR1 LGHNA and CDR2 YSLEER. For the CDR3, the DNA is TGCGCCAGCAGCCAAACGTTTACCGCGGCCCAAGAGACCCAGTACTTC. This translates into CASSQTFTAAQETQYF.

Concerning this clonotype: Compared with germline, one end of the junction differs, possibly owing to a read error. The chain recombines TRBV7-6 with TRBJ1-1; unclear D gene. This CDR3 comprises 14 residues. Germline loops: CDR1 SGHVS, CDR2 FNYEAQ. The CDR3 spells CASSPPIYGTVAFF. The CDR3 DNA sequence: TGTGCCAGCAGCCCCCCCATCTATGGCACTGTAGCTTTCTTT. Complete variable domain (other parts from reference TRBV7-6 and TRBJ1-1): GAGVSQSPRYKVTKRGQDVALRCDPISGHVSLYWYRQALGQGPEFLTYFNYEAQQDKSGLPNDRFSAERPEGSISTLTIQRTEQRDSAMYRCASSPPIYGTVAFFGQGTRLTVV.

This chain joins TRBV29-1 and TRBJ2-3; the D gene could be TRBD1 or TRBD2 (5 bases each). With 6 bases removed from V and 6 bases from J, the gap between germline ends came to 19 bases. Germline V gene data show CDR1 as SQVTM and CDR2 as ANQGSEA. The CDR3 spans 14 residues. The DNA for the CDR3 is TGCAGCGTCGGACGGGACCACTGGACCGATACGCAGTATTTT. This translates into CSVGRDHWTDTQYF.